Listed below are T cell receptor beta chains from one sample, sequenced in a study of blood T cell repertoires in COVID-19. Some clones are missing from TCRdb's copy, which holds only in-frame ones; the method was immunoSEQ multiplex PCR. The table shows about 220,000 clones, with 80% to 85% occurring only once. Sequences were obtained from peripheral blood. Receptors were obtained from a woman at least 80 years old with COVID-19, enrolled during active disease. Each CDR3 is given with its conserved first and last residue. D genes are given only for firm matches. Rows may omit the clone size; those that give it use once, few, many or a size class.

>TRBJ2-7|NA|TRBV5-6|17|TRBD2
CASSFSTSGVRAYEQYF
TGTGCCAGCAGCTTTTCGACTAGCGGGGTGAGGGCCTACGAGCAGTACTTC
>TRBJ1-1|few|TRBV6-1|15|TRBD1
CASSDPGQPSPEAFF
TGTGCCAGCAGTGACCCGGGACAGCCATCACCTGAAGCTTTCTTT
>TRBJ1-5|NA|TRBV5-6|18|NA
CASSLKGALLHSNQPQHF
TGTGCCAGCAGCTTGAAGGGAGCGTTATTACATAGCAATCAGCCCCAGCATTTT
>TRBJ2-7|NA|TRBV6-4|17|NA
CARDHAPSSACTYEQYF
TGTGCCAGAGACCACGCTCCCAGTAGCGCCTGCACCTACGAGCAGTACTTC
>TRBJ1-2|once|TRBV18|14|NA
CASSETLQGSGYTF
TGTGCCAGCTCAGAAACGCTACAGGGATCTGGCTACACCTTC
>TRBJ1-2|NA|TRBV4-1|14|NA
CASSQERGASGYTF
TGCGCCAGCAGCCAAGAACGGGGGGCGAGCGGCTACACCTTC
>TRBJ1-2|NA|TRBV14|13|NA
CASSRYRDYGYTF
TGTGCCAGCAGCCGATACAGAGACTATGGCTACACCTTC
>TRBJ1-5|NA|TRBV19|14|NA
CASSTQGWNQPQHF
TGTGCCAGTAGTACCCAGGGGTGGAATCAGCCCCAGCATTTT
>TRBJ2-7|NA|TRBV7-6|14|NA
CASSLQANSYEQYF
TGTGCCAGCAGCTTACAGGCTAATTCCTACGAGCAGTACTTC
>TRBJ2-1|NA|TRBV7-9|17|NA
CASSLVFLRESSNEQFF
TGTGCCAGCAGCTTAGTCTTTCTACGGGAGTCCAGCAATGAGCAGTTCTTC
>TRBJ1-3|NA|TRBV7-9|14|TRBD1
CASKVVDRGSAGYF
TGTGCCAGTAAAGTCGTGGACAGGGGGTCGGCTGGGTATTTT
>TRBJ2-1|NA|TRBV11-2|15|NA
CASSPRSGSYNEQFF
TGTGCCAGCAGCCCCAGGAGCGGGTCCTACAATGAGCAGTTCTTC
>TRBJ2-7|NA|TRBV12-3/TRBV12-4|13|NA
CASSGDKVYEQYF
TGTGCCAGCAGTGGGGACAAAGTCTACGAGCAGTACTTC
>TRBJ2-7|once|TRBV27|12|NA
CASSFQGSEQYF
TGTGCCAGCAGTTTCCAGGGTTCCGAGCAGTACTTC
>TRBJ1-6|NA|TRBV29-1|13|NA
CSVQTDPNSPLHF
TGCAGCGTTCAGACAGATCCTAATTCACCCCTCCACTTT
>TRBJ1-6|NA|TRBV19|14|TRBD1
CASSTGGSSAPLHF
TGTGCCAGTAGTACAGGGGGCTCTTCGGCTCCCCTCCACTTT
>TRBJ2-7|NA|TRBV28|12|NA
CASIPSRGEQYF
TGTGCCAGCATCCCTAGCAGGGGCGAGCAGTACTTC
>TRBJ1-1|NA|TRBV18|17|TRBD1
CASSPFAMGQGAGEAFF
TGTGCCAGCTCACCCTTCGCGATGGGACAGGGGGCGGGCGAAGCTTTCTTT
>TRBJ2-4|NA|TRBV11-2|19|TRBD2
CASSRNWGLAGASKNIQYF
TGTGCCAGCAGCCGGAATTGGGGACTAGCGGGAGCGTCCAAAAACATTCAGTACTTC
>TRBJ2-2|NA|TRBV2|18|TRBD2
CASSGLREPEDGTGELFF
TGTGCCAGCAGTGGCTTGCGGGAGCCGGAAGATGGCACCGGGGAGCTGTTTTTT
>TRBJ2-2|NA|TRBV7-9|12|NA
CAGQPAPGELFF
TGTGCCGGACAGCCGGCGCCCGGGGAGCTGTTTTTT
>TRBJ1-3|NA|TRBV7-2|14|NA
CASSSGNSGNTIYF
TGTGCCAGCAGCTCGGGTAACTCTGGAAACACCATATATTTT
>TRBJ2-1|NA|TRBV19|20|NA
CASSIPSRGATKLLYNEQFF
TGTGCCAGTAGTATACCCTCCCGGGGGGCGACAAAGCTCCTTTACAATGAGCAGTTCTTC
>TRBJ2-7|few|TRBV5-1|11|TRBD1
CASTGGYEQYF
TGCGCCAGCACAGGGGGTTACGAGCAGTACTTC
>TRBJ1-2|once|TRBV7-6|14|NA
CASSFYGANYGYTF
TGTGCCAGCAGCTTTTACGGAGCTAACTATGGCTACACCTTC
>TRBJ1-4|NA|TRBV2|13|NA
CASKGHVDEKLFF
TGTGCCAGCAAGGGACACGTGGATGAAAAACTGTTTTTT
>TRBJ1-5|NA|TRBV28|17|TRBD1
CASSLGQGAVSNQPQHF
TGTGCCAGCAGTTTGGGACAGGGGGCGGTCAGCAATCAGCCCCAGCATTTT